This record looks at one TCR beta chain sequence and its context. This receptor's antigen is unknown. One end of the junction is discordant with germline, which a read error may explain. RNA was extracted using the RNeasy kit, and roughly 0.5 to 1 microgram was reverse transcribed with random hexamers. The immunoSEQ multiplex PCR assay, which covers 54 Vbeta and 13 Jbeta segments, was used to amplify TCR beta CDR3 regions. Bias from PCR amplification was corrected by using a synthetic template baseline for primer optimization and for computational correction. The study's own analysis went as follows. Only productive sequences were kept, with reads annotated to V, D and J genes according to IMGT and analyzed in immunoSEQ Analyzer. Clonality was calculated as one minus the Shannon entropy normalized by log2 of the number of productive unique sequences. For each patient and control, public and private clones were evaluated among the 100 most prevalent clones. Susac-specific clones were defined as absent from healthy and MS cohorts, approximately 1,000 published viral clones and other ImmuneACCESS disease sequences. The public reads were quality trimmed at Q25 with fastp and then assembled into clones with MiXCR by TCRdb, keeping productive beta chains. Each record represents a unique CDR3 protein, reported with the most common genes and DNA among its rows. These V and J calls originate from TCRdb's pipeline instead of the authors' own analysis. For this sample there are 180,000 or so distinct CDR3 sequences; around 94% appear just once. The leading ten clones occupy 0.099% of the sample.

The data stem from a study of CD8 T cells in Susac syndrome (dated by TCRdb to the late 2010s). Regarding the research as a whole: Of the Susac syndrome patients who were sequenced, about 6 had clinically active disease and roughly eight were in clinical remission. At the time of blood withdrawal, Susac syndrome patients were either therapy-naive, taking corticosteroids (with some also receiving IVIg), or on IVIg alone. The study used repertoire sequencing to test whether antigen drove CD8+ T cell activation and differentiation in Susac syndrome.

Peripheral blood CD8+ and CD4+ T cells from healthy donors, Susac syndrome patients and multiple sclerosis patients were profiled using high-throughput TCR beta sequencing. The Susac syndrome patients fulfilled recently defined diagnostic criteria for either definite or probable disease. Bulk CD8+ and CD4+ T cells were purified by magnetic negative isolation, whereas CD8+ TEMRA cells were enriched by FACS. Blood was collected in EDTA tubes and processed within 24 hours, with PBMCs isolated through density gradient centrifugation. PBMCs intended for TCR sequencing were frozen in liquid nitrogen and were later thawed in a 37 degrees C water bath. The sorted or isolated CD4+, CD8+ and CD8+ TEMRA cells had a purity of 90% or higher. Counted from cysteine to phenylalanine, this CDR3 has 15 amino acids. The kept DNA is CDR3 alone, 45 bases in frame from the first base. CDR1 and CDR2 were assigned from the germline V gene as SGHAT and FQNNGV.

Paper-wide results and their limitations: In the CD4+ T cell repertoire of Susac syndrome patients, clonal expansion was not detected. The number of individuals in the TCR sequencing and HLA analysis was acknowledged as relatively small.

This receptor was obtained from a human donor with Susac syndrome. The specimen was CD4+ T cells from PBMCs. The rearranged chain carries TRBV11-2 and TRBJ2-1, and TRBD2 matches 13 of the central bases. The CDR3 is CASSLGLAGVNEQFF. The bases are TGTGCTAGCAGCTTAGGACTAGCGGGGGTGAATGAGCAGTTCTTC.